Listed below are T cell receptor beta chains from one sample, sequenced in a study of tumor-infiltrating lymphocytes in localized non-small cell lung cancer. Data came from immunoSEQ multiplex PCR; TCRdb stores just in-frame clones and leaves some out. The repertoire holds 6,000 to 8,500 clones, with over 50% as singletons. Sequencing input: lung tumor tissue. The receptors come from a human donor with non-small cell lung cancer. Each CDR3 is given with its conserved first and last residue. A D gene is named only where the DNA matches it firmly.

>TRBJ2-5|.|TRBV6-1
CASGTQETQYF
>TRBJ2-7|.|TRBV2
CASKRQVSSYEQYF
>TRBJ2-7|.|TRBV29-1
CSAVTPLGAGTEQYF
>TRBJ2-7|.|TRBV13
CASSSYTGTYEQYF
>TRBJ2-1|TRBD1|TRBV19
CASSTGQTYNEQFF
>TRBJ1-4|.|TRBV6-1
CASSRRRDSREKLFF
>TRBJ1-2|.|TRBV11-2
CASSRTLNYGYTF
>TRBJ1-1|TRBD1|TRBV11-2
CASSLGPGGIEAFF
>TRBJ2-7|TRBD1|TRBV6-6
CASILWTGGSYEQYF
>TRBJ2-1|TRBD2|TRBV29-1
CSVWAGGDYNEQFF